The present T cell receptor beta chain was sequenced within a study of shared clonotypes between healthy human individuals. Study-level points and caveats: Enrolling few donors narrowed the genetic and exposure-history diversity that was represented. Clonotypes that were shared across a handful of donors made up around 5% of naive CD4 clonotypes. Larger estimated richness was generally recorded for naive subsets relative to memory subsets.

CDR3 length: 21 amino acids. Unmatched junction bases numbered 22, after V lost 2 bases and J lost 5 bases. About this clone: As yet, its antigen is unknown.

Deep level was the assay's run setting. Profiling relied on immunoSEQ multiplex PCR, and the TCRdb table lists in-frame clones only, not all of them. The sample shows approximately 2,000,000 clones, about 90% of them seen only once. J is TRBJ2-2 and V is TRBV5-3; 9 bases are a match to TRBD1. TRBV5-3 is known as an ORF, though its function is uncertain. Specimen: naive CD4+ T cells from PBMCs. Specified subset: CD45RA+ positively selected. The receptor's source is a man between 18 and 35 years old in good health. Some clones in this sample may be carry-over from other donors' samples. CDR3 protein: CARSLSAPDLKDRGWTGELFF. The CDR3 DNA reads TGTGCCAGAAGCTTATCAGCCCCCGACTTAAAGGACAGGGGTTGGACCGGGGAGCTGTTTTTT.